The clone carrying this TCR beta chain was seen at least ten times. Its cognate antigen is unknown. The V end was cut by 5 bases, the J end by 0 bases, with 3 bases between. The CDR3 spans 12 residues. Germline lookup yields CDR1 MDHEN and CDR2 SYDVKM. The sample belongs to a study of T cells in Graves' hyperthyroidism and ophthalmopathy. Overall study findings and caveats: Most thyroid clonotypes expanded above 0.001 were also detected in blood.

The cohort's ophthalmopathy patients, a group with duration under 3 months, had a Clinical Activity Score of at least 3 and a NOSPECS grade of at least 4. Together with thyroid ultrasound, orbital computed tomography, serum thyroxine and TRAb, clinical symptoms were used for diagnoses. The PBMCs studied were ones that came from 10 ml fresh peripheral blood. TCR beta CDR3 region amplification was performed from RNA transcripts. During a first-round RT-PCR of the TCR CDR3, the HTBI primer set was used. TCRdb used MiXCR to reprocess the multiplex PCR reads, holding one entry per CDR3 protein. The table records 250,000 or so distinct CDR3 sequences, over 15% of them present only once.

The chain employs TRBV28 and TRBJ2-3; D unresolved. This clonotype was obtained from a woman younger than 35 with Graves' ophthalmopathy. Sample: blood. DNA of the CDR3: TGTGCCAGCAGTGGCAGCACAGATACGCAGTATTTT. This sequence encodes CASSGSTDTQYF.